Below are 15 T cell receptor beta chains sequenced from a single sample in a study of blood T cell repertoires in COVID-19. TCRdb's copy holds only in-frame clones and misses some; the assay was immunoSEQ multiplex PCR. The sample holds about 440,000 clones, roughly 90% seen once. Material for sequencing was peripheral blood. These receptor sequences come from a woman under 40 with acute or convalescent COVID-19.

This clone was counted a single time. This chain links TRBV28 with TRBJ2-1; 8 bases line up with TRBD1. CDR1 MDHEN and CDR2 SYDVKM come from the germline V gene. Trimming took 6 bases from V and 5 from J; bases not matched to a gene: 6. This CDR3 spans 14 amino acids. DNA for the CDR3: TGTGCCAGCAGACCCCGGGACAGGCACAATGAGCAGTTCTTC. Residues: CASRPRDRHNEQFF.

The chain uses TRBV5-1 and TRBJ1-2; TRBD1 might be the D (5 bases). The germline V gene encodes CDR1 SGHRS and CDR2 YFSETQ. The CDR3 is 15 amino acids. The V end was cut by 4 bases, the J end by 6 bases, with 19 bases between. The CDR3 DNA sequence: TGCGCCAGCAGCGACAGCATGGGGACTTATCATGGCTACACCTTC. Translation: CASSDSMGTYHGYTF.

The genes are TRBV5-1 and TRBJ2-7; TRBD1 might be the D (6 bases). The CDR3 consists of 14 residues. The V end was cut by 0 bases, the J end by 2 bases, with 9 bases between. Germline loops: CDR1 SGHRS, CDR2 YFSETQ. The DNA for the CDR3 is TGCGCCAGCAGCTTGGGGGGGCCGACCTACGAGCAGTACTTC. This gives the protein CASSLGGPTYEQYF.

The CDR3, as DNA: TGTGCCAGCGGAAAGGGGCGAGGCTACAATCAGCCCCAGCATTTT. Translation: CASGKGRGYNQPQHF. The chain employs TRBV28 and TRBJ1-5; D is possibly TRBD1 (5 bases). V dropped 8 bases and J dropped 3 bases, with 17 bases sitting between them. Germline CDR1 is MDHEN and CDR2 is SYDVKM. CDR3 size: 15 residues.

This clone was counted between two and nine times. The rearrangement uses TRBV6-1 and TRBJ2-1; TRBD1 agrees at 7 bases. V shed 4 bases and J 8 bases; nucleotides not matched to a gene: 14. Germline V lookup: CDR1 MNHNS, CDR2 SASEGT. The CDR3 totals 16 residues. The CDR3, as DNA: TGTGCCAGCAGTGGAACTCGACAGGGTCCGTTAGATGAGCAGTTCTTC. Protein: CASSGTRQGPLDEQFF.

J is TRBJ1-5 and V is TRBV2; 10 nucleotides agree with TRBD1. V shed 9 bases, J shed 2 bases, and the junction held 7 bases outside the gene matches. CDR3 length equals 15 residues. Germline assignment: CDR1 SNHLY and CDR2 FYNNEI. The CDR3 nucleotides read TGTGCCAGTGACAGGGACAGGGGAGGCAATCAGCCCCAGCATTTT. The encoded protein is CASDRDRGGNQPQHF.

The J gene is TRBJ2-1, the V gene TRBV27; perhaps TRBD2 as D (5 bases). V was clipped by 7 bases and J by 5 bases, with 9 bases between them. The length of the CDR3 is 12 residues. Per the germline V gene, CDR1 is MNHEY and CDR2 is SMNVEV (reference sequence). CDR3 residues: CASIGLDNEQFF. In DNA, the CDR3 is TGTGCCAGCATTGGACTGGACAATGAGCAGTTCTTC.

The chain employs TRBV5-1 and TRBJ1-1; tentatively, D is TRBD1 (6 bases). CDR1 SGHRS and CDR2 YFSETQ come from the germline V gene. The CDR3 sequence is 15 residues long. V was clipped by 3 bases and J by 0 bases, with 12 bases between them. The CDR3 DNA sequence: TGCGCCAGCAGCTCCAACACAGGGATGAACACTGAAGCTTTCTTT. It encodes CASSSNTGMNTEAFF.

This chain uses TRBV3-1 (or the pseudogene TRBV3-2) with TRBJ1-5; D is unclear. Looked up from germline, CDR1 is LGHDT and CDR2 is YNNKEL (reference sequence). V was shortened by 4 bases and J by 5 bases, with 9 bases between the two germline ends. This CDR3 has 13 amino acids. CDR3 residues: CASSRTADQPQHF. The CDR3 bases are TGTGCCAGCAGCCGAACAGCCGATCAGCCCCAGCATTTT.

The rearrangement uses TRBV5-4 and TRBJ1-6; D may be TRBD1 (5 bases). CDR1 is SGHNT, CDR2 YYREEE, per germline (reference sequence). The CDR3 runs to 15 residues. V lost 2 bases to trimming and J lost 9 bases, with 15 bases between them. The chain's CDR3 is CASSLGASSVSPLHF. CDR3 DNA: TGTGCCAGCAGCTTAGGGGCTTCATCCGTTTCACCCCTCCACTTT.

CDR3: CASGSRYGKLFF. The DNA for the CDR3 is TGTGCTAGTGGTTCCCGGTACGGAAAACTGTTTTTT. The chain joins TRBV12-5 to TRBJ1-4; D unresolved. V gave up 4 bases and J gave up 10 bases, with 10 bases separating them. There are 12 residues in the CDR3. Germline CDR1 and CDR2: LGHNT and FRNRAP.

The chain is built from TRBV24-1 and TRBJ2-1; 14 nucleotides line up with TRBD2. Germline values: CDR1 KGHDR, CDR2 SFDVKD. V was pared by 3 bases and J by 0 bases, with 3 bases of the junction left unmatched. This CDR3 is 18 amino acids long. The chain's CDR3 is CATSDTGTSGGSYNEQFF. CDR3 nucleotides: TGTGCCACCAGTGATACGGGGACTAGCGGGGGCTCCTACAATGAGCAGTTCTTC.

The chain couples TRBV11-2 to TRBJ2-1; D unresolved. This CDR3 has 14 amino acids. Germline values: CDR1 SGHAT, CDR2 FQNNGV. V lost 0 bases, J lost 6 bases, and 9 bases lay in between. The CDR3 region is CASSLEFSVNEQFF. For the CDR3, the DNA is TGTGCCAGCAGCTTAGAATTTAGTGTCAATGAGCAGTTCTTC. Full variable domain (missing parts from reference TRBV11-2 and TRBJ2-1): EAGVAQSPRYKIIEKRQSVAFWCNPISGHATLYWYQQILGQGPKLLIQFQNNGVVDDSQLPKDRFSAERLKGVDSTLKIQPAKLEDSAVYLCASSLEFSVNEQFFGPGTRLTVL.

The chain combines TRBV2 with TRBJ2-7; 7 positions match TRBD2. CDR3 length equals 14 residues. V shed 8 bases and J 4 bases; nucleotides not matched to a gene: 11. Germline V CDR1 and CDR2: SNHLY, FYNNEI. The CDR3 protein is CASAAGTTGYEQYF. CDR3 bases: TGTGCCAGCGCTGCGGGGACTACTGGGTACGAGCAGTACTTC.

The chain links TRBV28 to TRBJ2-3; TRBD1 matches at 10 bases. V dropped 6 bases and J dropped 6; count of bases not matched to a gene: 6. There are 14 residues in the CDR3. The germline CDR1 and CDR2 sequences are MDHEN and SYDVKM. CDR3 nucleotide sequence: TGTGCCAGCAGCCAGGACAGGGGGTCGGATACGCAGTATTTT. Translating it yields CASSQDRGSDTQYF.